These 26 T cell receptor beta chains share one sample of origin, sequenced in a study of control samples from healthy donors and cancer patients. Clones were read by immunoSEQ multiplex PCR, and TCRdb kept only the in-frame ones, dropping some. The sample includes under 300,000 clones, about four fifths seen only once; the top ten take approximately 12%. The sequencing sample was made of PBMCs. The origin of the receptors is a woman aged 55 to 70 with lung cancer.

This clone has a handful of counts. This chain links TRBV4-1 with TRBJ2-5; the D is unclear. The CDR3 has 14 residues. The germline gives CDR1 MGHRA, CDR2 YSYEKL. Trimming cost V 9 bases and J 1 base, with 15 bases left between them. CDR3 residues: CASARQVRQETQYF. The CDR3, as DNA: TGCGCCAGTGCCAGGCAGGTACGCCAAGAGACCCAGTACTTC.

This clone was seen just once. The chain uses TRBV18 and TRBJ1-5; D might be TRBD1 (5 bases). CDR1 is KGHSH, CDR2 LQKENI, per germline. The length of the CDR3 is 18 residues. V gave up 5 bases and J gave up 1 base, with 21 bases separating them. CDR3 bases: TGTGCCAGCTCAAAACCGGGACTCTTACACGGGAGCAATCAGCCCCAGCATTTT. Translating it yields CASSKPGLLHGSNQPQHF.

CDR3 sequence (DNA): TGTGCCAGCAGCGTAGATGGCTTGCTCTCCACAGATACGCAGTATTTT. It yields the protein CASSVDGLLSTDTQYF. The rearrangement joins TRBV9 to TRBJ2-3; D uncertain. CDR3 length: 16 residues. Deletions cut 0 bases from V and 2 bases from J, with 13 bases between. Germline CDR1 and CDR2: SGDLS and YYNGEE.

The chain couples TRBV2 to TRBJ2-5, with 10 bases lining up with TRBD1. CDR1 and CDR2 (germline): SNHLY, FYNNEI. This CDR3 contains 14 residues. V gave up 6 bases and J gave up 4 bases; unmatched junction bases: 5. CDR3 sequence: CASSQGQGPETQYF. The CDR3 bases are TGTGCCAGCAGCCAGGGACAGGGGCCAGAGACCCAGTACTTC.

The CDR3 coding sequence is TGCGCCAGCAGAATAGTGGGGACTAGGGGAGAATCCACTGAAGCTTTCTTT. This encodes CASRIVGTRGESTEAFF. The chain couples TRBV5-1 to TRBJ1-1, with D tentatively TRBD1 (5 bases). The CDR3 covers 17 residues. Germline values: CDR1 SGHRS, CDR2 YFSETQ. V was pared by 5 bases and J by 4 bases, with 24 bases between. The whole variable domain, remainder taken from reference TRBV5-1 and TRBJ1-1, is KAGVTQTPRYLIKTRGQQVTLSCSPISGHRSVSWYQQTPGQGLQFLFEYFSETQRNKGNFPGRFSGRQFSNSRSEMNVSTLELGDSALYLCASRIVGTRGESTEAFFGQGTRLTVV.

V usage is TRBV28 and J usage is TRBJ1-4; TRBD1 matches 11 bases. J was trimmed by 8 bases and V by 7 bases; bases with no gene match: 3. This CDR3 is 13 amino acids long. Germline values: CDR1 MDHEN, CDR2 SYDVKM. The CDR3 sequence is CASTRDRGEKLFF. Here the CDR3 DNA reads TGTGCCAGCACAAGGGACAGGGGGGAAAAACTGTTTTTT.

The V call is TRBV9, the J call TRBJ2-7, with TRBD1 matching 7 bases. The CDR3 has 14 amino acids. V gave up 3 bases and J gave up 1 base; unmatched junction bases: 4. Germline loops: CDR1 SGDLS, CDR2 YYNGEE. This CDR3 is CASSETGASYEQYF. DNA of the CDR3: TGTGCCAGCAGCGAAACAGGGGCTTCCTACGAGCAGTACTTC.

With regard to this clone: One end of the junction varies from germline; a read error may be responsible. The V and J genes are TRBV28 and TRBJ2-3, with TRBD2 as a possible D gene (6 bases). Germline CDR1 reads MDHEN; CDR2 reads SYDVKM. The CDR3 extends over 15 amino acids. The CDR3 spells CASTLGGLLTGTQYF. In DNA form, the CDR3 reads TGTGCCAGCACCCTCGGGGGACTCCTCACAGGTACGCAGTATTTT.

This clone was observed a few times. The chain combines TRBV9 with TRBJ2-1; D possibly corresponds to TRBD2 (5 bases). V gave up 6 bases and J gave up 5 bases, with 18 bases separating them. Germline loops: CDR1 SGDLS, CDR2 YYNGEE. The CDR3 is 15 amino acids. The CDR3 is CASTNPDGENNEQFF. The CDR3 nucleotides are TGTGCCAGCACTAACCCGGACGGGGAAAACAATGAGCAGTTCTTC.

The chain combines TRBV5-1 with TRBJ2-5; D not certain. CDR3 size: 12 residues. The germline V gene has CDR1 SGHRS and CDR2 YFSETQ. The V end was cut by 1 base, the J end by 4 bases, with 5 bases between. CDR3 residues: CASSLKGETQYF. The DNA for the CDR3 is TGCGCCAGCAGCTTGAAGGGAGAGACCCAGTACTTC.

The gene calls are TRBV3-1 (or the pseudogene TRBV3-2) and TRBJ1-6, with a weak D call TRBD1 (6 bases). The ends were cut back, 2 bases at V and 7 bases at J, with 6 bases in the middle. Germline CDR1 is LGHDT and CDR2 is YNNKEL (reference sequence). The CDR3 is 13 amino acids. The CDR3 region has the DNA TGTGCCAGCAGCCAAACAGGGAATTCACCCCTCCACTTT. Amino acid sequence: CASSQTGNSPLHF.

The chain couples TRBV3-1 (or the pseudogene TRBV3-2) to TRBJ2-7; 7 bases map to TRBD2. The CDR3 length is 14 residues. The J segment lost 4 bases and the V segment lost 3 bases, leaving 6 bases of the junction unmatched. From germline, CDR1 is LGHDT and CDR2 YNNKEL (reference sequence). In nucleotides, the CDR3 is TGTGCCAGCAGCCACTGGCGGGAGTCTTACGAGCAGTACTTC. Translated: CASSHWRESYEQYF.

CDR3 DNA: TGTGCCATCAGTGCGGCAGGAACAACTAATGAAAAACTGTTTTTT. It encodes CAISAAGTTNEKLFF. The chain combines TRBV10-3 with TRBJ1-4; D is unresolved. Germline values: CDR1 ENHRY, CDR2 SYGVKD. The CDR3 contains 15 residues. V lost 4 bases to trimming and J lost 0 bases, with 9 bases between them.

This clone was detected once. The rearrangement joins TRBV11-2 to TRBJ1-1; 8 nucleotides align to TRBD1. Germline assignment: CDR1 SGHAT and CDR2 FQNNGV. V gave up 2 bases and J gave up 7 bases; unmatched junction bases: 12. The CDR3 extends over 16 amino acids. The CDR3 nucleotides are TGTGCCAGCAGCTTAATGACAGGGGCCGTTAGAGGTGAAGCTTTCTTT. Encoded protein: CASSLMTGAVRGEAFF. The variable domain in full, with the rest retrieved from reference TRBV11-2 and TRBJ1-1, is EAGVAQSPRYKIIEKRQSVAFWCNPISGHATLYWYQQILGQGPKLLIQFQNNGVVDDSQLPKDRFSAERLKGVDSTLKIQPAKLEDSAVYLCASSLMTGAVRGEAFFGQGTRLTVV.

The chain joins TRBV11-2 to TRBJ2-1, with TRBD2 matching 11 bases. V lost 6 bases and J lost 0; bases outside the gene matches: 10. There are 18 residues in the CDR3. Germline V gives CDR1 SGHAT, CDR2 FQNNGV. The CDR3 DNA reads TGTGCCAGCAGGACAAATAGCGGGACTAGCGGCTCCTACAATGAGCAGTTCTTC. Translated: CASRTNSGTSGSYNEQFF.

This chain joins TRBV5-1 and TRBJ1-3; D is uncertain. CDR3 length equals 15 residues. The germline gives CDR1 SGHRS, CDR2 YFSETQ. Trimming cost V 1 base and J 0 bases, with 8 bases left between them. CDR3 nucleotide sequence: TGCGCCAGCAGCTTGCAACCGAGCTCTGGAAACACCATATATTTT. It specifies CASSLQPSSGNTIYF.

This clone was counted a few times. This rearrangement joins TRBV30 to TRBJ2-5; TRBD2 matches at 13 bases. The V segment lost 3 bases and the J segment 5 bases; nucleotides outside the gene matches: 9. Germline CDR1 reads GTSNPN; CDR2 reads SVGIG (reference sequence). This CDR3 spans 16 amino acids. The DNA for the CDR3 is TGTGCCTGGAGCGACACGGGACTAGCGGGAATCGAGACCCAGTACTTC. Its protein product is CAWSDTGLAGIETQYF.

J is TRBJ2-2 and V is TRBV9, with D possibly matching TRBD2 (6 bases). V was trimmed by 1 base and J by 3 bases, leaving 7 bases between them. From germline, CDR1 is SGDLS and CDR2 YYNGEE. The CDR3 consists of 14 residues. This CDR3 is CASSVWGDTGELFF. DNA of the CDR3: TGTGCCAGCAGCGTATGGGGGGACACCGGGGAGCTGTTTTTT.

Only one count was recorded for this clone. V and J are TRBV6-5 and TRBJ1-2, with 7 bases matching TRBD1. The CDR3 is made up of 15 amino acids. Germline lookup yields CDR1 MNHEY and CDR2 SVGAGI. V was pared by 3 bases and J by 2 bases, with 6 bases of the junction left unmatched. CDR3 region: CASSYSGTVNYGYTF. The CDR3 nucleotides are TGTGCCAGCAGTTATTCCGGGACAGTGAACTATGGCTACACCTTC.

The V gene is TRBV7-3, the J gene TRBJ1-1, with 8 bases identical to TRBD1. This CDR3 has 14 residues. V was clipped by 3 bases and J by 1 base; unmatched bases: 1. Germline V gene sequence: CDR1 SGHTA, CDR2 FQGTGA. The CDR3 coding sequence is TGTGCCAGCAGCTTCGACAGGGGGAACACTGAAGCTTTCTTT. Its protein product is CASSFDRGNTEAFF.

With regard to this clone: Other DNA sequences in the sample encode the same CDR3. This chain links TRBV6-1 with TRBJ1-5, with a tentative D call TRBD1 (6 bases). Germline assignment: CDR1 MNHNS and CDR2 SASEGT. V shed 1 base and J shed 4 bases, with 8 bases lying between them. This CDR3 comprises 14 residues. In DNA, the CDR3 is TGTGCCAGCAGTGAAGGAGGGGGGAATCAGCCCCAGCATTTT. Translated: CASSEGGGNQPQHF.

This clone has only a few counts. The chain has TRBV3-1 (or the pseudogene TRBV3-2) and TRBJ1-1; TRBD1 matches at 9 bases. The trim removed 1 base at V and 11 bases at J, leaving 8 bases unmatched. The CDR3 totals 14 residues. Germline V gives CDR1 LGHDT, CDR2 YNNKEL (reference sequence). The CDR3 region is CASSQGTGASAAFF. The CDR3 region has the DNA TGTGCCAGCAGCCAAGGGACAGGGGCATCGGCGGCTTTCTTT.

The chain is built from TRBV6-1 and TRBJ1-3; D may be TRBD1 (5 bases). CDR1 is MNHNS and CDR2 is SASEGT in the germline V gene. V lost 1 base to trimming and J lost 0 bases, with 10 bases between them. The CDR3 runs 16 residues. The chain's CDR3 is CASSEGVGGSGNTIYF. The DNA for the CDR3 is TGTGCCAGCAGTGAAGGTGTCGGGGGCTCTGGAAACACCATATATTTT.

The chain recombines TRBV5-1 with TRBJ2-6; perhaps D is TRBD1 or TRBD2 (5 bases each). From germline, CDR1 is SGHRS and CDR2 YFSETQ. The CDR3 loop spans 17 amino acids. V gave up 0 bases and J gave up 3 bases, with 13 bases separating them. The CDR3 is CASSLVRGAYGANVLTF. The CDR3, as DNA: TGCGCCAGCAGCTTGGTGAGGGGCGCGTATGGGGCCAACGTCCTGACTTTC.

The rearrangement uses TRBV30 and TRBJ1-6; no clear D. The CDR3 spans 16 residues. Germline loops: CDR1 GTSNPN, CDR2 SVGIG (reference sequence). V lost 2 bases to trimming and J lost 0 bases, with 11 bases between them. CDR3: CAWSWDFSSYNSPLHF. In DNA, the CDR3 is TGTGCCTGGAGTTGGGATTTTAGCTCCTATAATTCACCCCTCCACTTT.

The chain carries TRBV7-9 and TRBJ2-3; D perhaps matches TRBD2 (6 bases). The CDR3 loop spans 18 amino acids. The germline V gene encodes CDR1 SEHNR and CDR2 FQNEAQ (reference sequence). V lost 5 bases and J lost 0, with 21 bases in between. CDR3 bases: TGTGCCAGCAGCCCCGGTTTCGGGGGAAGTTTGAGCACAGATACGCAGTATTTT. This encodes CASSPGFGGSLSTDTQYF.